The entry that follows covers one T cell receptor beta chain sequence. Its antigen is unknown. These data belong to a study of shared clonotypes between healthy human individuals. About 30,000 T cell genomes, or 200 ng DNA, went into the sorted-subset replicate PCRs. The protocol was immunoSEQ multiplex PCR, while the TCRdb copy is restricted to in-frame clones and leaves out a portion. The table lists roughly 650,000 clones, more than 95% of them singletons. Findings of the study overall: All-four-donor shared clonotypes had higher generation probabilities than non-shared clonotypes did.

The germline V gene has CDR1 MNHEY and CDR2 SMNVEV (reference sequence). Trimming stripped 4 bases from V and 6 bases from J, with 9 bases between. The CDR3 runs 13 residues. This sequence joins TRBV27 and TRBJ2-2; a weak D match, TRBD1 (6 bases). This receptor was obtained from a woman under 40 in good health. Input material: naive CD4+ T cells sorted from blood. This sample's subset: CD45RA+ positively selected. The CDR3: CASSSGVAGELFF. As DNA, the CDR3 is TGTGCCAGCAGTTCAGGGGTGGCCGGGGAGCTGTTTTTT.